These 27 T cell receptor beta chains originate from one sample sequenced in a study of T cells in Graves' hyperthyroidism and ophthalmopathy. Amplified TCR beta CDR3 regions derived from RNA transcripts. First-round RT-PCR with HTBI primers amplified the TCR CDR3 region. TCRdb reprocessed the multiplex PCR reads via MiXCR and lists one record per CDR3 protein. Found here are fewer than 500,000 distinct CDR3 sequences, less than 15% of them singletons; the top ten hold around 20%. The sequenced material came from blood. These receptors came from a man aged 25 to 40 with Graves' hyperthyroidism that later progressed to Graves' ophthalmopathy.

This clonotype was observed at least ten times. The J gene is TRBJ1-2, the V gene TRBV28; D is possibly TRBD1 (6 bases). The V and J ends lost 10 bases and 6 bases respectively, with 18 bases between them. CDR1 MDHEN and CDR2 SYDVKM come from the germline V gene. This CDR3 spans 13 amino acids. The CDR3 DNA follows: TGTGCCATCCCCACGGGGGGGCTGAATGGCTACACCTTC. Its protein is CAIPTGGLNGYTF.

This clonotype was seen ten or more times. CDR3 DNA: TGCGCCAGTCGGAAGCGGGGGGGAGCCTACGAGCAGTACTTC. Encoded protein: CASRKRGGAYEQYF. The gene calls are TRBV5-1 and TRBJ2-7; 10 bases match TRBD2. With V trimmed by 8 bases and J by 2 bases, 7 bases remained unmatched. Per the germline V gene, CDR1 is SGHRS and CDR2 is YFSETQ. The CDR3 spans 14 residues.

This clonotype has at least ten counts. The V and J genes are TRBV12-3 or TRBV12-4 and TRBJ2-3; tentative D call: TRBD2 (5 bases). Trimming removed 6 bases from V and 0 bases from J, with 13 bases in between. CDR3 length: 15 residues. CDR3 sequence: CASSPAAGSTDTQYF. The CDR3 nucleotides are TGTGCCAGCAGCCCAGCGGCAGGTAGCACAGATACGCAGTATTTT.

This clonotype was recorded at least ten times. The J gene is TRBJ2-3, the V gene TRBV7-2; D unclear. The CDR3 covers 13 residues. Between the trimmed V and J ends, which lost 4 bases and 0 bases, there was a span of 5 bases. In germline, CDR1 is SGHTA, CDR2 FQGNSA. The CDR3 loop reads CASSSYSTDTQYF. The CDR3 DNA follows: TGTGCCAGCAGCTCTTACAGCACAGATACGCAGTATTTT.

This clonotype showed up many times. This sequence joins TRBV6-5 and TRBJ1-2; D is unresolved. The length of the CDR3 is 15 residues. V lost 0 bases and J 7 bases, leaving 15 bases between the germline ends. Germline assignment: CDR1 MNHEY and CDR2 SVGAGI. CDR3 sequence: CASSYSKSRPIGYTF. The CDR3 bases are TGTGCCAGCAGTTACTCGAAGTCGCGGCCGATTGGCTACACCTTC.

This clonotype was seen a few times. The chain recombines TRBV27 with TRBJ1-2, with 8 positions matching TRBD1. CDR1 is MNHEY and CDR2 is SMNVEV in the germline V gene (reference sequence). With V trimmed by 0 bases and J by 6 bases, 6 bases remained unmatched. This CDR3 is 15 amino acids long. The CDR3 DNA is TGTGCCAGCAGTTTATCGATCCTGACAGGGGATGGCTACACCTTC. Translation gives CASSLSILTGDGYTF.

This clonotype was counted at least ten times. This rearrangement joins TRBV11-2 to TRBJ2-7; 7 nucleotides match TRBD2. The J segment lost 2 bases and the V segment lost 6 bases, leaving 10 bases of the junction unmatched. The CDR3 runs to 15 residues. Germline-derived CDR1 and CDR2 are SGHAT and FQNNGV. The CDR3 here is CASRSLAGPTYEQYF. CDR3 sequence (DNA): TGTGCCAGCAGATCCTTAGCGGGTCCGACCTACGAGCAGTACTTC.

This clonotype was seen at least ten times. The chain is built from TRBV27 and TRBJ2-7, with D unclear. V was clipped by 6 bases and J by 0 bases, with 12 bases between them. The CDR3 length is 14 residues. CDR1 is MNHEY, CDR2 SMNVEV, per germline (reference sequence). CDR3 residues: CASSLAGVSYEQYF. The CDR3 bases are TGTGCCAGCAGCTTAGCAGGAGTCTCCTACGAGCAGTACTTC.

This clonotype was seen a handful of times. The chain has TRBV19 and TRBJ2-4; possible D gene TRBD1, 5 bases. The V end was cut by 5 bases, the J end by 1 base, with 21 bases between. CDR3 length: 18 amino acids. CDR1 and CDR2 from the germline V gene are LNHDA and SQIVND (reference sequence). CDR3 coding DNA: TGTGCCAGTAGTGCACGAATAGGGCAGGGTACGGCCAAAAACATTCAGTACTTC. Its translation is CASSARIGQGTAKNIQYF.

This clonotype was recorded many times. The chain joins TRBV11-3 to TRBJ2-7; D possibly matches TRBD1 or TRBD2 (5 bases each). The CDR3 spans 16 residues. The V gene lost 1 base and the J gene lost 3 bases, with 16 bases spanning the gap. Germline CDR1 and CDR2: SGHNT and YENEEA. The CDR3 spells CASSLGQGPRDYEQYF. CDR3 nucleotide sequence: TGTGCCAGCAGCTTAGGTCAGGGACCTAGAGACTACGAGCAGTACTTC.

This clonotype was counted at least ten times. V gene TRBV6-1 combines with J gene TRBJ2-7, with 9 bases that match TRBD1. Germline CDR1 and CDR2: MNHNS and SASEGT. V lost 1 base and J lost 6; bases outside the gene matches: 4. The CDR3 contains 14 residues. The CDR3 DNA is TGTGCCAGCAGTGAAGTGGGACAGGGAGCCGAGCAGTACTTC. This encodes CASSEVGQGAEQYF.

This clonotype was seen a single time. The rearrangement joins TRBV5-6 to TRBJ2-3; D remains ambiguous. V was cut by 5 bases and J by 2 bases, with 9 bases left in between. Germline CDR1 SGHDT, CDR2 YYEEEE. This CDR3 comprises 13 residues. The CDR3 region has the DNA TGTGCCAGCAGTGGACCACACACAGATACGCAGTATTTT. It codes for CASSGPHTDTQYF.

This clonotype appeared many times. This rearrangement joins TRBV4-1 to TRBJ1-3; a possible D gene is TRBD1 (6 bases). The CDR3 runs to 12 residues. Per the germline V gene, CDR1 is MGHRA and CDR2 is YSYEKL. Trimming stripped 11 bases from V and 5 bases from J, with 13 bases between. The CDR3 spells CASRGWRNTIYF. The CDR3 DNA sequence: TGCGCCTCCAGGGGTTGGCGAAACACCATATATTTT.

This clonotype was observed a handful of times. This chain connects TRBV3-1 to TRBJ1-1; tentative D call: TRBD1 (5 bases). The V gene lost 2 bases and the J gene lost 11 bases, with 15 bases spanning the gap. CDR3 length: 13 amino acids. CDR1 and CDR2 from the germline V gene are LGHDT and YNNKEL (reference sequence). CDR3 amino acids: CASSQSQSGVAFF. The CDR3 nucleotides are TGTGCCAGCAGCCAAAGTCAATCGGGGGTGGCTTTCTTT.

This chain connects TRBV25-1 to TRBJ1-2; no firm D call. Germline values: CDR1 MGHDK, CDR2 SYGVNS. The CDR3 runs 16 residues. Trimming took 0 bases from V and 0 from J, leaving 11 bases between them. CDR3 DNA sequence: TGTGCCAGCAGTGAATATAGCGAACACTCTAACTATGGCTACACCTTC. As protein: CASSEYSEHSNYGYTF.

This clonotype was detected ten times or more. The chain joins TRBV28 to TRBJ2-7; D possibly corresponds to TRBD1 (5 bases). V lost 6 bases and J lost 3, with 9 bases in between. The CDR3 covers 12 residues. Per germline, CDR1 MDHEN and CDR2 SYDVKM. CDR3 DNA: TGTGCCAGCAGACTTCAGGGCTACGAGCAGTACTTC. Protein sequence: CASRLQGYEQYF. Looking up the rest from reference TRBV28 and TRBJ2-7 gives the full variable domain: DVKVTQSSRYLVKRTGEKVFLECVQDMDHENMFWYRQDPGLGLRLIYFSYDVKMKEKGDIPEGYSVSREKKERFSLILESASTNQTSMYLCASRLQGYEQYFGPGTRLTVT.

This clonotype came up many times. The V gene is TRBV5-1, the J gene TRBJ1-1; D is unclear. V was trimmed by 4 bases and J by 7 bases, leaving 23 bases between them. This CDR3 spans 16 amino acids. The germline V gene encodes CDR1 SGHRS and CDR2 YFSETQ. CDR3 coding DNA: TGCGCCAGCAGCCTACCCCGTGGAGGGCCCTCTCATGAAGCTTTCTTT. It encodes CASSLPRGGPSHEAFF.

About this clonotype: Since a much larger clone is just one base distant, this may be a read error. The rearrangement uses TRBV7-9 and TRBJ1-4; 7 nucleotides line up with TRBD1. This CDR3 contains 14 residues. Unmatched junction bases numbered 4, after V lost 4 bases and J lost 5 bases. Looked up from germline, CDR1 is SEHNR and CDR2 is FQNEAQ (reference sequence). The CDR3 protein is CASSSRDRNEKLFF. The CDR3 region has the DNA TGTGCCAGCAGCTCCCGGGACAGAAATGAAAAACTGTTTTTT.

There are many counts of this clonotype. The V and J genes are TRBV20-1 and TRBJ2-5; D unclear. Trimming took 1 base from V and 4 from J, leaving 10 bases between them. In germline, CDR1 is DFQATT, CDR2 SNEGSKA (reference sequence). CDR3 size: 13 residues. CDR3 residues: CSARVAHRETQYF. As DNA, the CDR3 is TGCAGTGCTAGAGTAGCACACCGAGAGACCCAGTACTTC.

The sample holds many counts of this clonotype. This chain connects TRBV5-1 to TRBJ2-3; D remains unclear. Germline V lookup: CDR1 SGHRS, CDR2 YFSETQ. The CDR3 totals 12 residues. The V end lost 2 bases, the J end lost 4 bases, and 5 bases lay between the germline ends. This chain's CDR3 is CASSFVADTQYF. As DNA, the CDR3 is TGCGCCAGCAGCTTCGTAGCAGATACGCAGTATTTT. Using reference TRBV5-1 and TRBJ2-3 for the parts outside the CDR3, the full variable domain is KAGVTQTPRYLIKTRGQQVTLSCSPISGHRSVSWYQQTPGQGLQFLFEYFSETQRNKGNFPGRFSGRQFSNSRSEMNVSTLELGDSALYLCASSFVADTQYFGPGTRLTVL.

This clonotype showed up just a few times. The V gene is TRBV9, the J gene TRBJ1-3; D call uncertain. V lost 3 bases and J 3 bases, leaving 10 bases between the germline ends. Germline assignment: CDR1 SGDLS and CDR2 YYNGEE. The CDR3 sequence is 14 residues long. DNA for the CDR3: TGTGCCAGCAGCGGTGAAGGGAATGGAAACACCATATATTTT. Its translation is CASSGEGNGNTIYF.

This clonotype appeared a few times. J is TRBJ2-6 and V is TRBV12-3 or TRBV12-4, with D unclear. CDR3 size: 14 residues. Trimming took off 9 bases at V and 0 bases at J, with 9 bases between the two ends. The CDR3 DNA reads as TGTGCCAGTAAAGACAACTCTGGGGCCAACGTCCTGACTTTC. It is translated as CASKDNSGANVLTF.

In this sample, this clonotype turned up many times. The CDR3 DNA is TGTGCCAGCAGCCCCGGGACTAGCGGGGGATACGAGCAGTTCTTC. Amino acid sequence: CASSPGTSGGYEQFF. This chain joins TRBV28 and TRBJ2-1, with TRBD2 matching 14 bases. The germline V gene has CDR1 MDHEN and CDR2 SYDVKM. This CDR3 comprises 15 residues. The J segment lost 10 bases and the V segment lost 6 bases, leaving 8 bases of the junction unmatched.

This clonotype was detected only a few times. J is TRBJ2-3 and V is TRBV9, with D tentatively TRBD1 (6 bases). CDR1 SGDLS and CDR2 YYNGEE come from the germline V gene. The length of the CDR3 is 14 residues. The V end lost 0 bases, the J end lost 2 bases, and 7 bases lay between the germline ends. CDR3 DNA: TGTGCCAGCAGCGTAGTGGGGGCCACAGATACGCAGTATTTT. Its protein is CASSVVGATDTQYF. The variable domain in full, completed from reference TRBV9 and TRBJ2-3, reads DSGVTQTPKHLITATGQRVTLRCSPRSGDLSVYWYQQSLDQGLQFLIQYYNGEERAKGNILERFSAQQFPDLHSELNLSSLELGDSALYFCASSVVGATDTQYFGPGTRLTVL.

The chain employs TRBV5-1 and TRBJ2-2; 7 positions match TRBD1. V dropped 0 bases and J dropped 4; count of bases not matched to a gene: 6. This CDR3 is 16 amino acids long. CDR1 SGHRS and CDR2 YFSETQ come from the germline V gene. The CDR3 is CASSLGTGAGTGELFF. DNA for the CDR3: TGCGCCAGCAGCTTGGGAACAGGGGCTGGCACCGGGGAGCTGTTTTTT. Full variable domain (rest looked up from reference TRBV5-1 and TRBJ2-2): KAGVTQTPRYLIKTRGQQVTLSCSPISGHRSVSWYQQTPGQGLQFLFEYFSETQRNKGNFPGRFSGRQFSNSRSEMNVSTLELGDSALYLCASSLGTGAGTGELFFGEGSRLTVL.

A few counts support this clonotype. The chain couples TRBV11-2 to TRBJ1-5; D is unresolved. Germline CDR1 and CDR2: SGHAT and FQNNGV. The CDR3 is 14 residues long. Trimming cost V 1 base and J 4 bases, with 8 bases left between them. This CDR3 is CASSLGQINQPQHF. CDR3 in DNA: TGTGCCAGCAGCTTAGGCCAGATTAATCAGCCCCAGCATTTT.

This clonotype was seen more than once but under ten times. The chain couples TRBV7-2 to TRBJ2-1; D tentatively reads TRBD1 or TRBD2 (6 bases each). Trimming left V 3 bases short and J 9 bases short, with 15 bases between. The germline gives CDR1 SGHTA, CDR2 FQGNSA. The CDR3 covers 14 residues. The CDR3 reads CASSFAGKGGEQFF. The DNA of the CDR3 is TGTGCCAGCAGCTTCGCAGGGAAGGGGGGTGAGCAGTTCTTC.